Listed below are T cell receptor delta chains from one sample, sequenced in a study of gamma-delta T cells after stem cell transplantation. TCRdb called clones anew from the RT-PCR reads with CATT. Here the sample spans 2,500 or so delta-chain clones, 3% to 3.5% being singletons. The sequenced sample was gamma-delta T cells. The source is a human donor. It is not recorded whose cells these are; they may come from a transplant donor. The CDR3 runs from the conserved cysteine through the conserved F or W. D genes are given only for firm matches. Size values are once, few and many counts, or a class for expanded clones, and some rows have none.

J: TRDJ1; size: .; V: TRDV2; D: TRDD3; DNA: TGTGCCTGTGACACCGCCAGTACTGGGGGATACACCGATAAACTCATCTTT; CDR3: CACDTASTGGYTDKLIF
J: TRDJ1; size: .; V: TRDV2; D: TRDD3; DNA: TGTGCCTGTGACCAACTACTGGGGGATACAGAGGCCGATAAACTCATCTTT; CDR3: CACDQLLGDTEADKLIF
J: TRDJ3; size: .; V: TRDV2; D: .; DNA: TGTGCCTGTGACACCGTAAGAGGCCCTTCCCAATCTACCTGGGACACCCGACAGATGTTTTTC; CDR3: CACDTVRGPSQSTWDTRQMFF
J: TRDJ1; size: medium-sized; V: TRDV2; D: TRDD3; DNA: TGTGCCTGTGACACCGTAACTCCCCCAGAGGGACGAGTACTGGGGGGCCTCCACACCGATAAACTCATCTTT; CDR3: CACDTVTPPEGRVLGGLHTDKLIF
J: TRDJ1; size: large; V: TRDV2; D: TRDD3; DNA: TGTGCCTGTGACACGGTCGCAACTGGGGGATACACCGATAAACTCATCTTT; CDR3: CACDTVATGGYTDKLIF
J: TRDJ1; size: medium-sized; V: TRDV2; D: .; DNA: TGTGCCTGTGACACCCTTGATCCTACCCCGGTTGGGGACCTCAACGATAAACTCATCTTT; CDR3: CACDTLDPTPVGDLNDKLIF
J: TRDJ1; size: medium-sized; V: TRDV2; D: TRDD3; DNA: TGTGCCTGTGACGGACTGGGGGATCGGAGTTACACCGATAAACTCATCTTT; CDR3: CACDGLGDRSYTDKLIF
J: TRDJ1; size: medium-sized; V: TRDV2; D: TRDD3; DNA: TGTGCCTGTGACGACGTACTGGGGGATACCAAGGCCGATAAACTCATCTTT; CDR3: CACDDVLGDTKADKLIF
J: TRDJ1; size: medium-sized; V: TRDV2; D: TRDD3; DNA: TGTGCCTGTGACACCCTACTGGGGGATACAAGTTTCGATAAACTCATCTTT; CDR3: CACDTLLGDTSFDKLIF
J: TRDJ1; size: medium-sized; V: TRDV2; D: .; DNA: TGTGCCTGTGACACCGTAAGAAGTGGGATCACGCAACGTAAACTCATCTTT; CDR3: CACDTVRSGITQRKLIF
J: TRDJ1; size: few; V: TRDV2; D: TRDD3; DNA: TGTGCCTGTGACTTCGTACTGGGGGGTACCCTCAGCACCGATAAACTCATCTTT; CDR3: CACDFVLGGTLSTDKLIF
J: TRDJ1; size: medium-sized; V: TRAV29/DV5; D: TRDD3; DNA: TGTGCAGCAAGCGTGACCTCCACGTACTGGGGGCTACCGGGATCTAAACTCATCTTT; CDR3: CAASVTSTYWGLPGSKLIF
J: TRDJ1; size: .; V: TRDV2; D: TRDD3; DNA: TGCGCCTGTGACAGACTGGGGGATACGCAAAAACTCATCTTC; CDR3: CACDRLGDTQKLIF
J: TRDJ1; size: .; V: TRDV2; D: TRDD3; DNA: TGTGCCTGTGACACACCTGGGGGATCCCCAAGGTACACCGATAAACTCATCTTT; CDR3: CACDTPGGSPRYTDKLIF
J: TRDJ3; size: medium-sized; V: TRDV2; D: .; DNA: TGTGCCTGTGACGCCGCTCACGGAAGCTCCTGGGACACCCGACAGATGTTTTTC; CDR3: CACDAAHGSSWDTRQMFF
J: TRDJ1; size: .; V: TRDV2; D: TRDD3; DNA: TGTGCCTGTGACACCGCCCAAATACTGGGGGATACTTCCGATAAACTCATCTTT; CDR3: CACDTAQILGDTSDKLIF
J: TRDJ1; size: .; V: TRDV2; D: TRDD3; DNA: TGTGCCTGTGACACCGTTGATCCTAGAGCCGTACTGGGGGATACGCGTACCGATAAACTCATCTTT; CDR3: CACDTVDPRAVLGDTRTDKLIF
J: TRDJ2; size: large; V: TRDV1; D: TRDD2; DNA: TGTGCTCTTGGGGACTTTCCACCGCCGCTTTTCCTACACATCTATCGGAAGGACAATCCTTTGACAGCACAACTCTTCTTT; CDR3: CALGDFPPPLFLHIYRKDNPLTAQLFF
J: TRDJ1; size: .; V: TRDV2; D: TRDD3; DNA: TGTGCCTGTGACTTACTGGGGGATACGCCGTCCGATAAACTCATCTTT; CDR3: CACDLLGDTPSDKLIF
J: TRDJ1; size: large; V: TRDV2; D: TRDD3; DNA: TGTGCCTGTGACACTGTTCCCGGGGGGGGATACACCGATAAACTCATCTTT; CDR3: CACDTVPGGGYTDKLIF
J: TRDJ1; size: medium-sized; V: TRDV2; D: TRDD3; DNA: TGTGCCTGTGACACCGTCGGTAAGGCCCCTGGGGGATTCAGCGATAAACTCATCTTT; CDR3: CACDTVGKAPGGFSDKLIF
J: TRDJ1; size: hyperexpanded; V: TRDV2; D: TRDD3; DNA: TGTGCCTGTGACGGGATCCGACTGGGGGATACGGACACCGATAAACTCATCTTT; CDR3: CACDGIRLGDTDTDKLIF
J: TRDJ1; size: .; V: TRDV2; D: TRDD3; DNA: TGTGCCTGTGACACCGTTACGCCTAGTACTGGGGAACCCCTCGGCTTGCGGGACTCTGGGGACCCATCCCCGTACACCGATAAACTCATCTTT; CDR3: CACDTVTPSTGEPLGLRDSGDPSPYTDKLIF
J: TRDJ3; size: .; V: TRDV2; D: TRDD3; DNA: TGTGCCTGTGACACCACCGTACTGGGGGATACCCTCTCCTGGGACACCCGACAGATGTTTTTC; CDR3: CACDTTVLGDTLSWDTRQMFF
J: TRDJ1; size: .; V: TRDV2; D: TRDD3; DNA: TGTGCCTGTGACACCGCTGGGGGCCCACTAGACACCGATAAACTCATCTTT; CDR3: CACDTAGGPLDTDKLIF
J: TRDJ1; size: few; V: TRDV2; D: TRDD3; DNA: TGTGCCTGTGACACTCTACTGGGGGATACGGAGCCAGATTACACCGATAAACTCATCTTT; CDR3: CACDTLLGDTEPDYTDKLIF
J: TRDJ1; size: large; V: TRDV2; D: TRDD3; DNA: TGTGCCTGTGACCCACTGGGGGATCCCGGCGATAAACTCATCTTT; CDR3: CACDPLGDPGDKLIF
J: TRDJ1; size: few; V: TRDV2; D: TRDD3; DNA: TGTGCCTGTGACACACTTCTACTGGGGGATACCGATAAACTCATCTTC; CDR3: CACDTLLLGDTDKLIF
J: TRDJ1; size: few; V: TRDV2; D: TRDD3; DNA: TGTGCCTGCGACTTACTGGGGGATACGAGAGCCGATAAACTCATCTTT; CDR3: CACDLLGDTRADKLIF
J: TRDJ1; size: medium-sized; V: TRDV2; D: TRDD3; DNA: TGTGCCTGTGACCCACTGGGGGATATGACCACCGATAAACTCATCTTT; CDR3: CACDPLGDMTTDKLIF
J: TRDJ1; size: few; V: TRDV2; D: TRDD3; DNA: TGTGCCTGTGCGGAATTAGTACTGGGGGATACGACCGATAAACTCATCTTT; CDR3: CACAELVLGDTTDKLIF
J: TRDJ1; size: .; V: TRDV2; D: TRDD3; DNA: TGTGCCTGTGACACCGTCGATATGCGGGGATACGGGGGAAGGGATTTCACCGATAAACTCATCTTT; CDR3: CACDTVDMRGYGGRDFTDKLIF
J: TRDJ2; size: .; V: TRDV2; D: TRDD3; DNA: TGTGCCTGTGACACCGTGCTGGGGGCTACCGAACCGACAGCACAACTCTTCTTT; CDR3: CACDTVLGATEPTAQLFF
J: TRDJ3; size: few; V: TRDV2; D: TRDD3; DNA: TGTGCCTGTGACACGATACCCGTACTGGGGCCATCCTGGGACACCCGACAGATGTTTTTC; CDR3: CACDTIPVLGPSWDTRQMFF
J: TRDJ1; size: medium-sized; V: TRDV2; D: TRDD3; DNA: TGTGCCTGTGACACCGTCTTACTGGGGGATACTTTCACCGATAAACTCATCTTT; CDR3: CACDTVLLGDTFTDKLIF
J: TRDJ1; size: large; V: TRDV2; D: .; DNA: TGTGCCTGTGACACCATTCAAAGCCTTGGCGCCAGGGGTTCTGGGGTTTACACCGATAAACTCATCTTT; CDR3: CACDTIQSLGARGSGVYTDKLIF
J: TRDJ3; size: medium-sized; V: TRDV2; D: TRDD3; DNA: TGTGCCTGTGACACGGCCTTCCCCGGAGCTGGGGGATCCTGGGACACCCGACAGATGTTTTTC; CDR3: CACDTAFPGAGGSWDTRQMFF
J: TRDJ1; size: .; V: TRAV29/DV5; D: TRDD3; DNA: TGTGCAACCCCCTCCCCGGGGATGGGGGATATGGAGGAAAGAACCGATAAACTCATCTTT; CDR3: CATPSPGMGDMEERTDKLIF
J: TRDJ1; size: medium-sized; V: TRDV2; D: TRDD3; DNA: TGTGCCTGTGACACACTTGATTTACTGGGGGTCCCCCGAACCACCGATAAACTCATCTTT; CDR3: CACDTLDLLGVPRTTDKLIF
J: TRDJ1; size: .; V: TRAV29/DV5; D: .; DNA: .; CDR3: CSVLLCSYLPSSPLLGDTRTDKLIF
J: TRDJ1; size: .; V: TRDV2; D: TRDD3; DNA: TGTGCCTGTGACACCATCCCACTGGGGGATACTCCCGATAAACTCATCTTT; CDR3: CACDTIPLGDTPDKLIF
J: TRDJ1; size: medium-sized; V: TRDV2; D: .; DNA: TGTGCCTGTGACACAATTGGGGGTCAAACCACCGATAAACTCATCTTT; CDR3: CACDTIGGQTTDKLIF